Shown below are 10 T cell receptor beta chains from a single sample sequenced in a study of blood T cell repertoires in COVID-19. The method was immunoSEQ multiplex PCR; TCRdb's version includes in-frame clones alone and lacks a portion of them. The sample lists fewer than 450,000 clones; about 89% were seen once. Sequencing used peripheral blood. The receptor set was obtained from a woman aged 45 to 65 with COVID-19, enrolled during active disease.

The rearrangement links TRBV5-4 to TRBJ2-7; D is unresolved. CDR3 length equals 14 residues. Deletions cut 0 bases from V and 1 base from J, with 8 bases between. The germline V gene encodes CDR1 SGHNT and CDR2 YYREEE (reference sequence). CDR3 nucleotide sequence: TGTGCCAGCAGCTTGGGGCAGGATTCCTACGAGCAGTACTTC. Its translation: CASSLGQDSYEQYF.

This clone has a handful of counts. The chain has TRBV5-8 and TRBJ1-1; 7 nucleotides line up with TRBD1. The V gene's germline CDR1 is SGHTS and CDR2 YDEGEE. The CDR3 consists of 13 residues. V was clipped by 3 bases and J by 4 bases; unmatched bases: 3. The CDR3 nucleotides are TGTGCCAGCAGCTCAGACAGGGTCACTGAAGCTTTCTTT. This translates into CASSSDRVTEAFF.

A remark on this clone: At one end the junction does not follow the germline gene, possibly because of a read error. The CDR3 DNA reads TGTGCCAGCAGTTTGTCTAGCGGTTACACTGAGCAGTTCTTC. Translating gives CASSLSSGYTEQFF. V gene TRBV6-5 combines with J gene TRBJ2-1, with 7 bases lining up with TRBD2. Germline-derived CDR1 and CDR2 are MNHEY and SVGAGI. The CDR3 sequence is 14 residues long.

On this clone itself: This specimen includes other DNA sequences encoding the same CDR3. The V and J genes are TRBV30 and TRBJ2-2, with TRBD2 as a possible D gene (5 bases). Germline loops: CDR1 GTSNPN, CDR2 SVGIG (reference sequence). This CDR3 spans 13 amino acids. V shed 0 bases and J shed 5 bases, with 7 bases lying between them. The CDR3 DNA reads as TGTGCCTGGAGTGTACGGGGAACCGGGGAGCTGTTTTTT. Translation: CAWSVRGTGELFF.

CDR3 protein: CASSLEVDGGQPQHF. The CDR3 bases are TGTGCCAGCAGCTTGGAGGTGGACGGAGGACAGCCCCAGCATTTT. The rearrangement joins TRBV5-8 to TRBJ1-5, with D unresolved. The CDR3 is made up of 15 amino acids. Germline CDR1 and CDR2: SGHTS and YDEGEE. V lost 0 bases and J 7 bases, leaving 14 bases between the germline ends.

V usage is TRBV2 and J usage is TRBJ2-3, with D maybe TRBD2 (6 bases). V lost 5 bases and J 0 bases, leaving 12 bases between the germline ends. Germline CDR1 reads SNHLY; CDR2 reads FYNNEI. This CDR3 contains 15 residues. The CDR3 region is CASSPEGTSTDTQYF. The CDR3 DNA sequence: TGTGCCAGCAGTCCCGAAGGGACTAGCACAGATACGCAGTATTTT.

CDR3 amino acids: CASSPRIGTGNTEAFF. CDR3 nucleotide sequence: TGTGCCAGCTCACCTCGGATAGGCACAGGTAACACTGAAGCTTTCTTT. The chain carries TRBV18 and TRBJ1-1; D may be TRBD1 (5 bases). The germline CDR1 and CDR2 sequences are KGHSH and LQKENI. V was shortened by 3 bases and J by 2 bases, with 16 bases between the two germline ends. The CDR3 totals 16 residues.

The chain employs TRBV3-1 (or the pseudogene TRBV3-2) and TRBJ2-3, with a tentative D call TRBD2 (6 bases). The CDR3 has 16 residues. Germline V CDR1 and CDR2: LGHDT, YNNKEL (reference sequence). The germline V and J ends were trimmed by 4 bases and 6 bases, with 20 bases remaining between them. The CDR3 DNA follows: TGTGCCAGCAGCCTCTTCCATGGGGGGAATAGGGATACGCAGTATTTT. Its translation: CASSLFHGGNRDTQYF.

This clone appeared a single time. The chain uses TRBV5-1 and TRBJ2-7; TRBD2 might be the D (5 bases). V lost 0 bases to trimming and J lost 2 bases, with 12 bases between them. Germline V gene data show CDR1 as SGHRS and CDR2 as YFSETQ. CDR3 length: 15 amino acids. This CDR3 reads CASSLGTGNTYEQYF. CDR3 nucleotide sequence: TGCGCCAGCAGCTTGGGAACCGGGAACACCTACGAGCAGTACTTC.

This chain joins TRBV6-5 and TRBJ1-6, with 7 bases aligning to TRBD1. J lost 7 bases, V lost 4 bases, and 10 bases had no gene match. Per the germline V gene, CDR1 is MNHEY and CDR2 is SVGAGI. CDR3 length: 16 amino acids. In DNA form, the CDR3 reads TGTGCCAGCAGTTCTCCGACAGGGCTGAGCAATTCACCCCTCCACTTT. This translates into CASSSPTGLSNSPLHF.